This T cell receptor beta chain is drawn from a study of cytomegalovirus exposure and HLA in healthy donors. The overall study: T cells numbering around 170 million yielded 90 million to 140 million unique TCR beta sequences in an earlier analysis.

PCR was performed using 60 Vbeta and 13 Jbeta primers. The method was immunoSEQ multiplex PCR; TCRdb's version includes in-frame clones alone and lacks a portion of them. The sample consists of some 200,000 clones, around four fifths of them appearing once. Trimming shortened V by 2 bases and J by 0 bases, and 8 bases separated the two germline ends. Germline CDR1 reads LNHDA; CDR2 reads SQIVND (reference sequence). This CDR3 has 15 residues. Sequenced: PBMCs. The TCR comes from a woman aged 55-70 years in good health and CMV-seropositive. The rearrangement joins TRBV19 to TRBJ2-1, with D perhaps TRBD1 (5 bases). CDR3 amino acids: CASSITRDSYNEQFF. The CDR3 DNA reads TGTGCCAGTAGTATAACCAGGGACTCCTACAATGAGCAGTTCTTC.